The present TCR beta chain was sequenced within a study of somatic mutations in cytotoxic T cells in rheumatoid arthritis (dated by TCRdb to the late 2010s). With respect to the entire study: Right after diagnosis and prior to the start of any treatment, roughly 33 ml EDTA of peripheral blood was drawn from patients. Some V beta antibody-stained T-cell populations were flow-sorted on a FACSAria II or Sony SH800 at nearly 100% purity, and sorted V beta1+ cells also underwent TCRB sequencing. Whether expanded CD8+ T-cell clones in untreated, newly diagnosed rheumatoid arthritis carry somatic mutations was the study question, and clonality was characterized with TCRB deep sequencing. TCRB deep sequencing covered over 55 patients with rheumatoid arthritis along with around 22 healthy controls. Patients and controls did not essentially differ in median age, which was nearly identical between the groups. Overall study results and their limits: CD8+ T-cell clonality in rheumatoid arthritis patients was not significantly different from that in age-matched healthy controls. Viral specificity could not be ruled out by absence from virus-specific databases, and the antigen targets of the expanded CD8+ clones remained unknown. Several identical CD8+ TCRB sequences were found in both blood and synovial fluid, and in about an eighth of the roughly 60 patients the largest CD8+ clone exceeded 20% of CD8+ cells. In patients, CD8+ clonality rose with age (Spearman r ~ 0.46), which was not the case in healthy controls. No adjustment for multiple comparisons was made for the slight TRBV07 underrepresentation in patients.

Worth noting for this clone: Its antigen specificity is not known. Nothing much larger sits one base from this clone, and base qualities are not available.

Genomic DNA underwent TCRB CDR3 sequencing using the immunoSEQ assay. The authors' pipeline ran thus. Published virus-specific TCRB sequences were compared with patient CD8+ clones larger than 1%, and only a few matches were found. Analyses were restricted to productive TCRB rearrangements. Clonality was expressed as a Shannon entropy-based productive clonality index, with each clone defined by a unique TCRB CDR3 sequence. Repertoire overlap between two samples was calculated from the template counts of each clone relative to total templates per sample. V-gene usage measured by flow cytometry correlated with TCRB sequencing V-gene usage, with a Spearman r of approximately 0.6. This immuneACCESS table, as held by TCRdb, lists in-frame sequences with V and J called but not all clones. Of the missing ones, under half trace to an unresolved V gene in checked studies; the others have no known cause. The D gene and trimming were derived from the DNA, and the V and J assignments and clone size from that table. This sample gives about 2,600 clones in total; around 80% of them show up just once. 50% of the sample is in the top ten clones.

CDR1 SGHTA and CDR2 FQGNSA are derived from the germline V gene. Including cysteine and phenylalanine, the CDR3 has 16 amino acids. The DNA shown is the 48-base CDR3, in frame from base 1. After removal of 2 bases from V and 1 base from J, the junction retains 6 bases not matched to a gene. Positive magnetic bead selection on an AutoMACS was used to isolate CD4+ and CD8+ cells, with flow cytometry used to check purity. Clonal expansions were first screened by flow cytometry with a TCR V beta antibody panel, then characterized by TCRB deep sequencing of sorted CD8+ fractions. Peripheral blood mononuclear cells were isolated by Ficoll-Paque PLUS density gradient separation. Nucleospin Tissue or Tissue XS kits were used to extract DNA from CD4-enriched, CD8-enriched or PBMC samples, and a Qubit 2.0 fluorometer was used for quantification.

The receptor's source is a man between 60 and 75 years old with rheumatoid arthritis. The V gene is TRBV7-2 and the J gene is TRBJ2-7; TRBD1 fits 9 bases in the junction. The material sequenced was CD8+ T cells sorted from blood. For the CDR3, the sequence is CASSLQSTGGSYEQYF. Read as DNA, the sequence is TGTGCCAGCAGCTTACAGTCGACAGGGGGATCCTACGAGCAGTACTTC.